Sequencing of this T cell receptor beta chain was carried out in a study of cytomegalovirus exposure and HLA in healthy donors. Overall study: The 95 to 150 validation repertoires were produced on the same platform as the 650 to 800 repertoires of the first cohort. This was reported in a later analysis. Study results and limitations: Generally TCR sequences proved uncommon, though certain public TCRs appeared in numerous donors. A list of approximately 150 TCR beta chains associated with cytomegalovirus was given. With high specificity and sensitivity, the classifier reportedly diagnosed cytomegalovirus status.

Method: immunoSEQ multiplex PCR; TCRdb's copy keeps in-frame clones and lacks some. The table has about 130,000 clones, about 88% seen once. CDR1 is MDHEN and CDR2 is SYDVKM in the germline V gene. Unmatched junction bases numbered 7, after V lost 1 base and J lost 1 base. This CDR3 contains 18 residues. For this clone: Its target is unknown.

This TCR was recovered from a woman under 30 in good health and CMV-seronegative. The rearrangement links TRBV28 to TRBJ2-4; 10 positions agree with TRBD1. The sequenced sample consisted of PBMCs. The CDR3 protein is CASSLFDRGLSAKNIQYF. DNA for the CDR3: TGTGCCAGCAGTTTATTTGACAGGGGGCTCTCGGCCAAAAACATTCAGTACTTC.